Below, 13 T cell receptor beta chains from the same sample are listed, as sequenced in a study of T cells in Graves' hyperthyroidism and ophthalmopathy. TCR beta CDR3 region amplification was performed from RNA transcripts. A first-round RT-PCR of the TCR CDR3 used the HTBI primer set. Each CDR3 protein gets one entry after TCRdb re-called the multiplex PCR reads with MiXCR. The sample lists approximately 610,000 distinct CDR3 sequences; 16% were seen once. Material for sequencing was blood. The source is a woman under 30 with Graves' hyperthyroidism.

This clonotype was observed at least ten times. The chain joins TRBV28 to TRBJ2-7; TRBD2 matches 11 bases. Germline V gene lookup returns CDR1 MDHEN and CDR2 SYDVKM. V dropped 8 bases and J dropped 6; count of bases not matched to a gene: 12. CDR3 length: 15 residues. CDR3 residues: CASAISTSGRREQYF. CDR3 nucleotides: TGTGCCAGCGCCATTAGTACTAGCGGGAGACGCGAGCAGTACTTC.

The rearrangement links TRBV28 to TRBJ2-5; D unclear. The CDR3 runs 14 residues. Germline CDR1 MDHEN, CDR2 SYDVKM. V lost 3 bases and J lost 2, with 10 bases in between. The DNA of the CDR3 is TGTGCCAGCAGTTTTCGGCAGAGACAAGAGACCCAGTACTTC. It specifies CASSFRQRQETQYF.

Many counts were recorded for this clonotype. In nucleotides, the CDR3 is TGTGCCAGCAGCTTCGACCGGAGGAACACCATATATTTT. This gives the protein CASSFDRRNTIYF. This chain uses TRBV7-9 with TRBJ1-3; D is uncertain. The germline V gene has CDR1 SEHNR and CDR2 FQNEAQ (reference sequence). The CDR3 is 13 residues long. V was cut by 3 bases and J by 7 bases, with 10 bases left in between.

This clonotype was observed many times. The chain combines TRBV2 with TRBJ1-5, with unresolved D. Germline CDR1 is SNHLY and CDR2 is FYNNEI. The V and J ends lost 6 bases and 2 bases respectively, with 17 bases between them. This CDR3 contains 16 residues. The CDR3, as DNA: TGTGCCAGCAGAATTGAGGCGGTTGAGGGCAATCAGCCCCAGCATTTT. Amino acids: CASRIEAVEGNQPQHF.

In its sample, this clonotype was seen many times. The V gene is TRBV20-1, the J gene TRBJ2-7; 10 bases map to TRBD2. Per germline, CDR1 DFQATT and CDR2 SNEGSKA (reference sequence). Trimming removed 3 bases from V and 2 bases from J; junction bases left unmatched: 10. There are 16 residues in the CDR3. The CDR3 DNA is TGCAGTGCTAGTCCTTCCACCGGGACTAGCGCCTACGAGCAGTACTTC. The encoded protein is CSASPSTGTSAYEQYF.

This clonotype showed up many times. V and J are TRBV20-1 and TRBJ2-1; the D is unclear. Germline V gives CDR1 DFQATT, CDR2 SNEGSKA (reference sequence). Trimming left V 0 bases short and J 12 bases short, with 18 bases between. The CDR3 contains 14 residues. The CDR3 region is CSARDRAGTMRQFF. The DNA for the CDR3 is TGCAGTGCTAGAGATCGGGCAGGCACAATGAGGCAGTTCTTC.

This chain uses TRBV6-1 with TRBJ1-1; TRBD1 is a possible D gene (6 bases). The germline V gene encodes CDR1 MNHNS and CDR2 SASEGT. V lost 5 bases, J lost 3 bases, and 25 bases lay in between. The CDR3 is 18 amino acids. DNA for the CDR3: TGTGCCAGCAGTTTGAAGTTTTGGGACACCAAAAAGCACACTGAAGCTTTCTTT. Protein sequence: CASSLKFWDTKKHTEAFF.

The rearrangement uses TRBV5-1 and TRBJ2-1; D remains unclear. V was shortened by 3 bases and J by 2 bases, with 18 bases between the two germline ends. The CDR3 is made up of 17 amino acids. The germline CDR1 and CDR2 sequences are SGHRS and YFSETQ. Here the CDR3 reads CASSSTLRGGPYNEQFF. The CDR3 DNA is TGCGCCAGCAGCTCAACTCTTCGCGGTGGACCCTACAATGAGCAGTTCTTC.

This clonotype occurred a few times. This CDR3 reads CASSQTSGRAIDTQYF. The CDR3 DNA sequence: TGCGCCAGCAGCCAGACTAGCGGGAGGGCCATCGATACGCAGTATTTT. J is TRBJ2-3 and V is TRBV5-1; TRBD2 agrees at 14 bases. The CDR3 sequence is 16 residues long. V shed 4 bases, J shed 6 bases, and the junction held 7 bases outside the gene matches. Germline CDR1 and CDR2: SGHRS and YFSETQ.

V gene TRBV12-3 or TRBV12-4 combines with J gene TRBJ2-2, with unresolved D. This CDR3 region has 11 residues. V gave up 11 bases and J gave up 6 bases, with 10 bases separating them. CDR3 in DNA: TGTGCCTGCACGCTTGCCGGGGAGCTGTTTTTT. It yields the protein CACTLAGELFF.

Ten or more counts support this clonotype. The chain carries TRBV30 and TRBJ1-1; D call uncertain. V shed 3 bases and J shed 8 bases, with 13 bases lying between them. Per germline, CDR1 GTSNPN and CDR2 SVGIG (reference sequence). This CDR3 contains 12 residues. The CDR3: CAWRGLEREAFF. The CDR3 nucleotides are TGTGCCTGGAGAGGACTGGAGAGAGAAGCTTTCTTT.

This clonotype was seen a few times. The genes are TRBV28 and TRBJ1-2, with D tentatively TRBD1 (5 bases). The germline V and J ends were trimmed by 7 bases and 5 bases, with 14 bases remaining between them. Germline loops: CDR1 MDHEN, CDR2 SYDVKM. The CDR3 is 13 amino acids. CDR3 loop: CASTPGGGYGYTF. Here the CDR3 DNA reads TGTGCCAGCACCCCGGGGGGGGGGTATGGCTACACCTTC.

Many counts were recorded for this clonotype. The V and J genes are TRBV20-1 and TRBJ2-7; D is possibly TRBD2 (7 bases). CDR1 DFQATT and CDR2 SNEGSKA come from the germline V gene (reference sequence). Deletions cut 1 base from V and 4 bases from J, with 17 bases between. The CDR3 is 15 amino acids. CDR3 amino acids: CSARARGSGYYEQYF. Written as DNA, the CDR3 is TGCAGTGCTAGAGCCAGGGGTAGCGGGTATTACGAGCAGTACTTC.